The entry below describes one TCR beta chain. The clone's antigen remains unknown. No base-level quality is on record; no much larger clone is a single base apart. This sample was included in a study of blood T cell repertoires in COVID-19 (dated by TCRdb to the early 2020s). Study-level background: The collaborator samples originated in the United States, Italy and Spain and spanned the acute and convalescent phases of COVID-19. Deeply sampled blood TCRbeta repertoires from subjects exposed to, actively infected with, or recovered from COVID-19 were included in the dataset. Nearly every sample came with metadata listing a de-identified subject ID, COVID-19 status, age in years and sex. Where HLA class I and class II types were available, the types were taken from metadata supplied by the sample provider, not from assay-based typing. The repertoires were released in a freely available public database intended as a resource for research on the immune response to SARS-CoV-2. The material from the prospective study consisted of cDNA or gDNA derived from T cells, B-cell-depleted T cells, or PBMCs. The samples were drawn from the first 160 participants of the ongoing ImmuneRACE study and from roughly 1,300 subjects provided by 6 global collaborators. Study-wide findings and limitations: The amount of clinical and demographic metadata varied by source and participant and was provided uncurated.

Whole blood was collected in K2EDTA tubes by collaborating institutions according to the institutions' own protocols. For TCRbeta analysis, collaborators shipped samples in one of three forms: frozen whole blood, isolated PBMCs, or DNA extracted from either of those sample types. The CDR3 covers 13 residues, taking in both the cysteine and the phenylalanine. The CDR3 DNA has 39 bases and is translated from base 1. V is shortened by 10 bases, J by 8 bases, and the region joining them spans 20 bases. CDR1 is given as SNHLY and CDR2 as FYNNEI, both from the germline V gene. TCRbeta CDR3 regions were amplified from genomic DNA by means of the immunoSEQ Assay, a bias-controlled multiplex PCR. Regarding the original processing steps: The number of nucleated cells in each sample was estimated by amplification of reference gene primers within the assay. To quantify the absolute abundance of each unique TCRbeta CDR3 rearrangement, sequence reads were collapsed and filtered. For each sample, productive Simpson clonality was calculated as the square root of Simpson's diversity index across productive rearrangements. TCRdb stores this immuneACCESS table with in-frame sequences only. Part of the clones is absent; in the studies checked, under half of the shortfall reflects unresolved V genes, and no reason is known for the rest. That table gives V, J and clone size, and the DNA gave D and trimming. The sample data list 200,000 to 250,000 clones, and roughly nine tenths of these were observed just once. The ten top clones hold roughly 2% of the sample.

The receptor comes from a woman in her fifties or sixties with acute or convalescent COVID-19. Sequenced material: peripheral blood. The chain uses TRBV2 and TRBJ1-1, with no reliable assignment of the D segment. The bases read TGTGCCACCCGTATGCGGGTAAGCTCAGAAGCTTTCTTT. Its translation reads: CATRMRVSSEAFF.